This T cell receptor beta chain was observed in a study of long-term antiretroviral therapy in people with HIV. The length of the CDR3 is 12 residues. With V trimmed by 5 bases and J by 12 bases, 7 bases remained unmatched. Germline V gene sequence: CDR1 SGHTA, CDR2 FQGTGA. Sequencing used immunoSEQ v3.0 at survey level. Here immunoSEQ multiplex PCR was the method, and the copy in TCRdb shows in-frame clones only, minus some. The sample has roughly 18,000 clones; about three quarters are singletons. This receptor was obtained from a young woman with HIV. V gene TRBV7-3 combines with J gene TRBJ2-7, with 10 bases lining up with TRBD1. Sequenced here: unsorted PBMCs, sampled 2.9 years after starting antiretroviral therapy. CDR3 region: CASSLGTGEVYF. In nucleotides, the CDR3 is TGTGCCAGCAGCCTCGGGACAGGGGAAGTGTACTTC. Full variable domain (missing parts from reference TRBV7-3 and TRBJ2-7): GAGVSQTPSNKVTEKGKYVELRCDPISGHTALYWYRQSLGQGPEFLIYFQGTGAADDSGLPNDRFFAVRPEGSVSTLKIQRTERGDSAVYLCASSLGTGEVYFGPGTRLTVT.